Following are 18 T cell receptor beta chains from one sample sequenced in a study of T cells in localized non-small cell lung cancer. Sequencing used immunoSEQ multiplex PCR; TCRdb keeps in-frame clones, though not all of them. The data contain around 140,000 clones, more than 80% of them seen just once; the ten biggest clones take up 1.5% to 2%. Sequenced material: peripheral blood, taken before any cancer treatment. These TCRs come from a female donor over 55 with stage I lung adenocarcinoma.

The chain employs TRBV7-2 and TRBJ1-4, with 8 bases matching TRBD1. Per germline, CDR1 SGHTA and CDR2 FQGNSA. The CDR3 is 14 amino acids. The V segment lost 4 bases and the J segment 10 bases; nucleotides outside the gene matches: 8. This CDR3 reads CASSYDRGSGKLFF. CDR3 bases: TGTGCCAGCAGCTACGACAGGGGTTCCGGAAAACTGTTTTTT.

The V call is TRBV6-1, the J call TRBJ1-1; no clear D. Trimming stripped 4 bases from V and 2 bases from J, with 8 bases between. This CDR3 spans 13 amino acids. The germline V gene has CDR1 MNHNS and CDR2 SASEGT. The CDR3 DNA is TGTGCCAGCAGTGTGTCGCTTAACACTGAAGCTTTCTTT. Translating it yields CASSVSLNTEAFF.

This clone has a handful of counts. The chain recombines TRBV28 with TRBJ1-2; the D gene is possibly TRBD1 (6 bases). The CDR3 spans 14 residues. In germline, CDR1 is MDHEN, CDR2 SYDVKM. V dropped 4 bases and J dropped 2 bases, with 11 bases sitting between them. This CDR3 is CASSSVDRNYGYTF. The CDR3 DNA reads as TGTGCCAGCAGTTCCGTGGACAGAAACTATGGCTACACCTTC.

V gene TRBV7-9 combines with J gene TRBJ1-3, with TRBD1 as a possible D gene (6 bases). The V gene's germline CDR1 is SEHNR and CDR2 FQNEAQ (reference sequence). V was clipped by 5 bases and J by 4 bases, with 12 bases between them. There are 14 residues in the CDR3. The CDR3 nucleotides read TGTGCCAGCAGCGTTCAGGGGAGCGGAAACACCATATATTTT. Protein: CASSVQGSGNTIYF.

The gene calls are TRBV28 and TRBJ2-7, with 14 positions matching TRBD2. The germline gives CDR1 MDHEN, CDR2 SYDVKM. Trimming took 7 bases from V and 4 from J; bases not matched to a gene: 12. CDR3 length equals 17 residues. CDR3: CASTAPRLAGGRYEQYF. As DNA, the CDR3 is TGTGCCAGCACCGCCCCTCGACTAGCGGGAGGGCGGTACGAGCAGTACTTC.

V is TRBV6-4 and J is TRBJ1-5; TRBD1 matches 8 bases. Germline V gene lookup returns CDR1 MRHNA and CDR2 SNTAGT. The V gene end was trimmed by 8 bases and the J gene end by 6 bases; junction bases not matched to a gene: 12. There are 15 residues in the CDR3. CDR3 sequence reads: CASLTPRGPSQPQHF. The CDR3 DNA reads as TGTGCCAGCCTCACCCCCAGGGGGCCGAGTCAGCCCCAGCATTTT.

The chain joins TRBV29-1 to TRBJ2-7; D possibly corresponds to TRBD2 (5 bases). V dropped 5 bases and J dropped 3 bases, with 8 bases sitting between them. CDR1 and CDR2 (germline): SQVTM, ANQGSEA. The CDR3 contains 11 residues. CDR3 nucleotides: TGCAGCGTTCGGGGTTACTACGAGCAGTACTTC. This gives the protein CSVRGYYEQYF.

The chain links TRBV29-1 to TRBJ2-7; 7 nucleotides align to TRBD2. The CDR3 runs 11 residues. Germline-derived CDR1 and CDR2 are SQVTM and ANQGSEA. The V and J ends lost 3 bases and 8 bases, in that order; junction bases with no gene match: 4. CDR3 bases: TGCAGCGTTGATCAGGGAGGGAAGCAGTACTTC. Translating it yields CSVDQGGKQYF.

V is TRBV10-3 and J is TRBJ2-1; D call uncertain. The CDR3 length is 13 residues. The ends were cut back, 8 bases at V and 5 bases at J, with 13 bases in the middle. Germline CDR1 ENHRY, CDR2 SYGVKD. This CDR3 reads CAIRPAIDNEQFF. The CDR3 DNA is TGTGCCATCCGGCCGGCTATTGACAATGAGCAGTTCTTC.

V is TRBV5-1 and J is TRBJ2-2, with 12 bases matching TRBD2. The germline V gene has CDR1 SGHRS and CDR2 YFSETQ. There are 17 residues in the CDR3. Trimming at V came to 0 bases and at J to 6 bases, leaving 6 bases not matched to a gene. The CDR3 nucleotides read TGCGCCAGCAGCTTGGCGACTAGCGGGAGTATCGCCGGGGAGCTGTTTTTT. It specifies CASSLATSGSIAGELFF.

The J gene is TRBJ1-5, the V gene TRBV4-1; D possibly corresponds to TRBD1 (5 bases). The CDR3 covers 15 residues. Per the germline V gene, CDR1 is MGHRA and CDR2 is YSYEKL. V was trimmed by 5 bases and J by 5 bases, leaving 16 bases between them. CDR3 DNA sequence: TGCGCCAGCAGCGAGCCAGGGCTGGGGGATCAGCCCCAGCATTTT. Its protein is CASSEPGLGDQPQHF.

This clone was detected once. The chain joins TRBV28 to TRBJ2-7; 8 bases are a match to TRBD2. Germline values: CDR1 MDHEN, CDR2 SYDVKM. J was trimmed by 4 bases and V by 6 bases; bases with no gene match: 14. The CDR3 is 16 residues long. CDR3 in amino acids: CASSQLASGSRYEQYF. For the CDR3, the DNA is TGTGCCAGCAGCCAATTGGCAAGCGGGAGTAGGTACGAGCAGTACTTC. The whole variable domain, filled in from reference TRBV28 and TRBJ2-7, reads DVKVTQSSRYLVKRTGEKVFLECVQDMDHENMFWYRQDPGLGLRLIYFSYDVKMKEKGDIPEGYSVSREKKERFSLILESASTNQTSMYLCASSQLASGSRYEQYFGPGTRLTVT.

The genes are TRBV19 and TRBJ1-1; TRBD1 might be the D (6 bases). The germline V and J ends were trimmed by 7 bases and 1 base, with 16 bases remaining between them. Germline V gene lookup returns CDR1 LNHDA and CDR2 SQIVND (reference sequence). The CDR3 runs 15 residues. CDR3 loop: CASNWGNRANTEAFF. The CDR3 DNA reads as TGTGCCAGTAATTGGGGGAACAGGGCGAACACTGAAGCTTTCTTT.

The rearrangement joins TRBV5-1 to TRBJ2-7; perhaps TRBD1 as D (6 bases). V was shortened by 0 bases and J by 7 bases, with 20 bases between the two germline ends. The germline CDR1 and CDR2 sequences are SGHRS and YFSETQ. The CDR3 spans 16 residues. Here the CDR3 DNA reads TGCGCCAGCAGCTTGGATGGTAACAGGGCGGCTGGAGAGCAGTACTTC. It translates to CASSLDGNRAAGEQYF.

This chain's CDR3 is CASSLAGLAGIANTGELFF. DNA for the CDR3: TGTGCCAGCAGCTTAGCGGGACTAGCGGGAATCGCGAACACCGGGGAGCTGTTTTTT. The chain employs TRBV7-9 and TRBJ2-2, with TRBD2 identical over 13 bases. The germline V gene encodes CDR1 SEHNR and CDR2 FQNEAQ (reference sequence). The CDR3 runs 19 residues. Trimming at V came to 0 bases and at J to 0 bases, leaving 4 bases not matched to a gene.

This chain connects TRBV2 to TRBJ2-1; D might be TRBD1 (5 bases). The ends were cut back, 6 bases at V and 7 bases at J, with 19 bases in the middle. The CDR3 covers 15 residues. CDR1 and CDR2 from the germline V gene are SNHLY and FYNNEI. CDR3 bases: TGTGCCAGCAGGCGACAGAGGAACTCCTGGAATGAGCAGTTCTTC. This codes for CASRRQRNSWNEQFF.

This clone has more than one count but fewer than ten. V usage is TRBV6-1 and J usage is TRBJ1-1, with 7 positions matching TRBD1. Trimming cost V 3 bases and J 1 base; bases outside gene matches: 14. Per germline, CDR1 MNHNS and CDR2 SASEGT. This CDR3 has 18 amino acids. CDR3 in DNA: TGTGCCAGCAGTGAGTCGGGCGGCACAGGGGCAAAGAACACTGAAGCTTTCTTT. The encoded protein is CASSESGGTGAKNTEAFF.

The CDR3 bases are TGCGCCAGCAGCTGGACGGGACAAAACTACGAGCAGTACTTC. Protein product: CASSWTGQNYEQYF. J is TRBJ2-7 and V is TRBV5-1; a weak D match, TRBD1 (6 bases). There are 14 residues in the CDR3. The germline V and J ends were trimmed by 3 bases and 3 bases, with 13 bases remaining between them. Germline CDR1 and CDR2: SGHRS and YFSETQ.